Below are 4 T cell receptor beta chains sequenced from a single sample in a study of T cells in Graves' hyperthyroidism and ophthalmopathy. RNA transcripts gave rise to amplified TCR beta CDR3 regions. HTBI primers were used for first-round RT-PCR of the TCR CDR3. From the multiplex PCR reads, TCRdb called clonotypes with MiXCR, one entry per CDR3 protein. The sample contains 350,000 to 400,000 distinct CDR3 sequences, 15% to 20% of which appear only once. Sample: blood. The receptors originated from a young woman with Graves' hyperthyroidism.

The table lists this clonotype with many counts. The chain couples TRBV7-3 to TRBJ2-5; 12 positions agree with TRBD2. This CDR3 has 17 amino acids. V gave up 2 bases and J gave up 7 bases; unmatched junction bases: 11. Germline assignment: CDR1 SGHTA and CDR2 FQGTGA. In nucleotides, the CDR3 is TGTGCCAGCAGCTTACGTCCTAGCGGGGGGGTATGGGGGACCCAGTACTTC. Translated, it gives CASSLRPSGGVWGTQYF.

The DNA for the CDR3 is TGCGCCAGCAGCTTGGGGGGTGTCGCTAGGTATGGCTACACCTTC. Translating gives CASSLGGVARYGYTF. The rearrangement uses TRBV5-1 and TRBJ1-2; D unresolved. Germline lookup yields CDR1 SGHRS and CDR2 YFSETQ. V was cut by 0 bases and J by 5 bases, with 14 bases left in between. This CDR3 has 15 amino acids.

The rearrangement joins TRBV6-2 or TRBV6-3 to TRBJ1-2; 10 positions agree with TRBD1. V dropped 6 bases and J dropped 4; count of bases not matched to a gene: 8. CDR1 is MNHEY, CDR2 SVGEGT, per germline. The CDR3 spans 15 residues. CDR3 amino acids: CASSLRRTGGYGYTF. The CDR3 DNA is TGTGCCAGCAGCCTACGCCGGACAGGGGGCTATGGCTACACCTTC.

This clonotype occurred a few times. This sequence joins TRBV7-3 and TRBJ1-1; D perhaps matches TRBD1 (5 bases). V dropped 4 bases and J dropped 6 bases, with 12 bases sitting between them. Germline CDR1 and CDR2: SGHTA and FQGTGA. This CDR3 comprises 13 residues. The CDR3, as DNA: TGTGCCAGCAGCTCGCGGGACCTCTCTGAAGCTTTCTTT. This encodes CASSSRDLSEAFF.